Sequencing of this T cell receptor (beta chain) was carried out in a study of T cells after yellow fever vaccination. Study information: The authors prepared low-cell-number fractions using SMART-Seq v4 Ultra Low Input. Regarding the study as a whole: Contamination of FACS-sorted repertoires by abundant clonotypes from the bulk population could occur. The booster response re-showed most primary clones: 96% CD4, approximately 86% CD8.

Comment on this clonotype: Its antigen is currently unknown.

In making TCR cDNA, 5'RACE template switching added a universal primer site and UMIs to it. TCRdb recomputed calls from the 5' RACE reads with MiXCR, one row per CDR3 protein. Here the sample spans approximately 330,000 distinct CDR3 sequences, under 15% being singletons. The V segment lost 5 bases and the J segment 8 bases; nucleotides outside the gene matches: 10. The CDR3 length is 15 residues. Germline V lookup: CDR1 KGHDR, CDR2 SFDVKD. The receptor was derived from a man aged 18 to 29 who received the YFV17D yellow fever vaccine. The chain employs TRBV24-1 and TRBJ2-1, with TRBD2 identical over 8 bases. The sample in question was CD4+ T cells sorted from PBMCs, obtained 15 days after the yellow fever booster vaccination. The CDR3 protein is CATSVAGPKGDEQFF. CDR3 in DNA: TGTGCCACCAGTGTAGCGGGACCGAAAGGGGATGAGCAGTTCTTC.